What follows are 30 T cell receptor beta chains derived from one specimen sequenced in a study of cytomegalovirus exposure and HLA in healthy donors (dated by TCRdb to the late 2010s). The method was the immunoSEQ multiplex PCR assay. For the multiplex PCR, a mixture combining 60 forward primers for TCR Vbeta segments and 13 reverse primers for TCR Jbeta segments was used. Sourced from immuneACCESS, this table was stored by TCRdb with only in-frame sequences that have V and J called. A share of the clones is absent; for the studies checked, an unresolved V gene accounts for under half, and the remainder has no known explanation. The sample table lists about 140,000 clones, 88% of them with a count of one. Of the sample, more than 0.5% is held by the ten largest clones. Material for sequencing was PBMCs. The receptors stem from a woman between 40 and 55 years old in good health and CMV-seronegative.

This clone was observed a handful of times. The V and J genes are TRBV5-4 and TRBJ2-1; maybe TRBD2 (5 bases). The CDR3 consists of 15 residues. V lost 1 base, J lost 10 bases, and 18 bases lay in between. The germline CDR1 and CDR2 sequences are SGHNT and YYREEE (reference sequence). CDR3 sequence (DNA): TGTGCCAGCAGCTTGCTCTGGACTGGGGTCAGGGAGCAGTTCTTC. Amino acids: CASSLLWTGVREQFF.

This sequence joins TRBV7-3 and TRBJ2-2; TRBD2 matches 7 bases. The V segment lost 3 bases and the J segment 4 bases; nucleotides outside the gene matches: 8. The length of the CDR3 is 16 residues. Germline CDR1 SGHTA, CDR2 FQGTGA. The CDR3 coding sequence is TGTGCCAGCAGCTTCGGGGGAGGGCCGGGCACCGGGGAGCTGTTTTTT. It encodes CASSFGGGPGTGELFF.

The chain uses TRBV28 and TRBJ1-1, with D possibly matching TRBD1 (6 bases). V was pared by 3 bases and J by 8 bases, with 16 bases between. This CDR3 comprises 14 residues. Germline CDR1 is MDHEN and CDR2 is SYDVKM. The CDR3 DNA follows: TGTGCCAGCAGTTTGCCAGGGGTACGGAAAGAAGCTTTCTTT. Translation gives CASSLPGVRKEAFF.

The chain is built from TRBV27 and TRBJ2-7; TRBD2 agrees at 10 bases. J gave up 6 bases and V 2 bases, and 7 bases lay outside the gene matches. There are 15 residues in the CDR3. Germline CDR1 reads MNHEY; CDR2 reads SMNVEV (reference sequence). The DNA of the CDR3 is TGTGCCAGCAGTTTAATTCTAGCGGGAGCTGGCGAGCAGTACTTC. Translated: CASSLILAGAGEQYF.

The J gene is TRBJ2-7, the V gene TRBV23-1; TRBD2 aligns across 10 bases. TRBV23-1 is filed as an ORF, its function uncertain. Unmatched junction bases numbered 16, after V lost 2 bases and J lost 0 bases. The CDR3 has 20 amino acids. The CDR3, as DNA: TGCGCCAGCAGTCAACGCCTCCTGACGCTAGCGGGGGCTAGCTCCTACGAGCAGTACTTC. Translated, it gives CASSQRLLTLAGASSYEQYF.

The chain recombines TRBV7-9 with TRBJ1-4; tentative D call: TRBD1 (5 bases). The length of the CDR3 is 15 residues. Germline V gene data show CDR1 as SEHNR and CDR2 as FQNEAQ (reference sequence). V was pared by 3 bases and J by 0 bases, with 8 bases between. The chain's CDR3 is CASSFGGATNEKLFF. Here the CDR3 DNA reads TGTGCCAGCAGCTTTGGGGGGGCAACTAATGAAAAACTGTTTTTT.

The chain employs TRBV5-8 and TRBJ2-4; possibly TRBD1 for D (6 bases). CDR3 length equals 13 residues. Germline CDR1 SGHTS, CDR2 YDEGEE. CDR3 protein: CAWGQGPKNIQYF. CDR3 in DNA: TGTGCTTGGGGGCAGGGGCCCAAAAACATTCAGTACTTC.

The chain is built from TRBV27 and TRBJ2-2; unclear D gene. This CDR3 contains 15 residues. CDR1 is MNHEY and CDR2 is SMNVEV in the germline V gene (reference sequence). V was cut by 1 base and J by 6 bases, with 12 bases left in between. CDR3 sequence: CASSLFAPDSGELFF. The DNA of the CDR3 is TGTGCCAGCAGTTTATTTGCGCCAGACTCCGGGGAGCTGTTTTTT.

This clone was detected once. The gene calls are TRBV27 and TRBJ2-5; the D is unclear. Trimming took 6 bases from V and 1 from J, leaving 9 bases between them. This CDR3 comprises 13 residues. Germline V gives CDR1 MNHEY, CDR2 SMNVEV (reference sequence). The CDR3 spells CASRARIQETQYF. CDR3 bases: TGTGCCAGCAGGGCCAGAATCCAAGAGACCCAGTACTTC.

The rearrangement joins TRBV5-1 to TRBJ2-7; 9 nucleotides match TRBD1. CDR1 is SGHRS and CDR2 is YFSETQ in the germline V gene. The CDR3 contains 14 residues. V gave up 5 bases and J gave up 4 bases; unmatched junction bases: 7. The CDR3 DNA reads TGCGCCAGCAGTCCGGGACAGGGCCATTACGAGCAGTACTTC. This codes for CASSPGQGHYEQYF. The whole variable domain, remainder taken from reference TRBV5-1 and TRBJ2-7, is KAGVTQTPRYLIKTRGQQVTLSCSPISGHRSVSWYQQTPGQGLQFLFEYFSETQRNKGNFPGRFSGRQFSNSRSEMNVSTLELGDSALYLCASSPGQGHYEQYFGPGTRLTVT.

The chain combines TRBV10-3 with TRBJ1-4; D may be TRBD1 (6 bases). Looked up from germline, CDR1 is ENHRY and CDR2 is SYGVKD. The CDR3 runs 13 residues. V dropped 4 bases and J dropped 8 bases, with 11 bases sitting between them. The chain's CDR3 is CAISAQGGEKLFF. In nucleotides, the CDR3 is TGTGCCATCAGTGCACAGGGTGGGGAAAAACTGTTTTTT.

J is TRBJ1-5 and V is TRBV15, with 7 nucleotides matching TRBD1. The junction had 13 bases not matched to a gene; V was cut back by 8 bases and J by 0 bases. The CDR3 runs 17 residues. Germline CDR1 and CDR2: LNHNV and YYDKDF (reference sequence). CDR3 sequence: CATRFWQGVYSNQPQHF. The CDR3 coding sequence is TGTGCCACCCGATTTTGGCAGGGGGTCTATAGCAATCAGCCCCAGCATTTT.

The J gene is TRBJ2-5, the V gene TRBV7-8, with D possibly matching TRBD2 (5 bases). V lost 4 bases and J 2 bases, leaving 14 bases between the germline ends. Germline V gene lookup returns CDR1 SGHVS and CDR2 FQNEAQ. The CDR3 has 15 residues. CDR3 region: CASSSEGTPQETQYF. The CDR3 DNA reads as TGTGCCAGCAGCTCCGAGGGAACCCCTCAAGAGACCCAGTACTTC. The whole variable domain, remainder taken from reference TRBV7-8 and TRBJ2-5, is GAGVSQSPRYKVAKRGQDVALRCDPISGHVSLFWYQQALGQGPEFLTYFQNEAQLDKSGLPSDRFFAERPEGSVSTLKIQRTQQEDSAVYLCASSSEGTPQETQYFGPGTRLLVL.

The chain couples TRBV19 to TRBJ1-5, with D hard to call. The CDR3 runs 13 residues. V was shortened by 2 bases and J by 6 bases, with 8 bases between the two germline ends. Per the germline V gene, CDR1 is LNHDA and CDR2 is SQIVND (reference sequence). The CDR3 DNA sequence: TGTGCCAGTAGTATACGGGAGACTCAGCCCCAGCATTTT. Encoded protein: CASSIRETQPQHF.

The V and J genes are TRBV6-5 and TRBJ1-5; 7 bases agree with TRBD1. The length of the CDR3 is 13 residues. The junction had 4 bases not matched to a gene; V was cut back by 8 bases and J by 3 bases. Germline assignment: CDR1 MNHEY and CDR2 SVGAGI. The CDR3 sequence is CASQGQYNQPQHF. For the CDR3, the DNA is TGTGCCAGCCAGGGACAGTACAATCAGCCCCAGCATTTT.

This chain links TRBV6-6 with TRBJ1-1, with D uncertain. V lost 4 bases and J lost 2, with 8 bases in between. CDR3 length: 13 amino acids. Germline CDR1 MNHNY, CDR2 SVGAGI (reference sequence). CDR3 region: CASSSPRNTEAFF. CDR3 coding DNA: TGTGCCAGCAGTTCCCCCAGAAACACTGAAGCTTTCTTT.

The table lists this clone with a count of one. The V and J genes are TRBV5-4 and TRBJ2-1, with TRBD2 matching over 7 bases. There are 16 residues in the CDR3. J lost 4 bases, V lost 3 bases, and 10 bases had no gene match. Germline V CDR1 and CDR2: SGHNT, YYREEE (reference sequence). The CDR3 coding sequence is TGTGCCAGCAGCTCAGGAGGCGGGAGTACGTACAATGAGCAGTTCTTC. Amino acids: CASSSGGGSTYNEQFF.

CDR3 coding DNA: TGTGCCAGCAGCTTAGACGGGACTAGCGGGAGGGGAGAGTTCTTC. Protein product: CASSLDGTSGRGEFF. This chain joins TRBV11-3 and TRBJ2-1; 16 bases line up with TRBD2. The length of the CDR3 is 15 residues. The germline V gene has CDR1 SGHNT and CDR2 YENEEA. V shed 0 bases and J 14 bases; nucleotides not matched to a gene: 4.

The chain carries TRBV19 and TRBJ2-1; 7 nucleotides agree with TRBD2. Germline V gene lookup returns CDR1 LNHDA and CDR2 SQIVND (reference sequence). With 6 bases clipped from V and 0 bases from J, the junction kept 8 bases outside the gene matches. The CDR3 runs 16 residues. This chain's CDR3 is CASSPFGGSSYNEQFF. CDR3 DNA sequence: TGTGCCAGTAGCCCCTTCGGCGGGAGCTCCTACAATGAGCAGTTCTTC.

V gene TRBV5-8 combines with J gene TRBJ2-5; D perhaps matches TRBD2 (6 bases). The CDR3 sequence is 16 residues long. V dropped 0 bases and J dropped 5 bases, with 17 bases sitting between them. Germline V gene data show CDR1 as SGHTS and CDR2 as YDEGEE. CDR3 residues: CASSLVLLRSGETQYF. CDR3 DNA: TGTGCCAGCAGCTTGGTGCTACTGAGAAGCGGGGAGACCCAGTACTTC.

The chain recombines TRBV7-2 with TRBJ2-3; TRBD2 aligns across 11 bases. The CDR3 runs to 17 residues. Looked up from germline, CDR1 is SGHTA and CDR2 is FQGNSA. With 2 bases clipped from V and 0 bases from J, the junction kept 4 bases outside the gene matches. CDR3 residues: CASSLKTSGTSTDTQYF. The CDR3 nucleotides are TGTGCCAGCAGCTTAAAGACTAGCGGGACTAGCACAGATACGCAGTATTTT.

With respect to this clone: A read error may account for a junction end that differs from germline. The chain employs TRBV7-9 and TRBJ1-3, with D tentatively TRBD1 (6 bases). Germline V gene data show CDR1 as SEHNR and CDR2 as FQNEAQ (reference sequence). This CDR3 is 16 amino acids long. The CDR3 loop reads CSSSSRTATSGNTIYF. The CDR3 DNA sequence: TGTTCCAGCAGCTCTCGGACAGCTACCTCTGGAAACACCATATATTTT.

The rearrangement joins TRBV28 to TRBJ2-3, with 11 bases that match TRBD2. The junction had 5 bases not matched to a gene; V was cut back by 0 bases and J by 3 bases. The CDR3 is 17 residues long. Per germline, CDR1 MDHEN and CDR2 SYDVKM. The CDR3 protein is CASSLWGLAEGTDTQYF. For the CDR3, the DNA is TGTGCCAGCAGTTTATGGGGACTAGCGGAGGGGACAGATACGCAGTATTTT.

The chain has TRBV7-2 and TRBJ2-2; D call uncertain. From germline, CDR1 is SGHTA and CDR2 FQGNSA. This CDR3 has 14 residues. V was trimmed by 4 bases and J by 5 bases, leaving 11 bases between them. CDR3 protein: CASSSFQITGELFF. CDR3 nucleotide sequence: TGTGCCAGCAGCTCCTTTCAGATAACCGGGGAGCTGTTTTTT.

V gene TRBV5-1 combines with J gene TRBJ2-1; 7 positions match TRBD2. This CDR3 is built from 14 residues. V was clipped by 2 bases and J by 5 bases; unmatched bases: 4. The V gene's germline CDR1 is SGHRS and CDR2 YFSETQ. CDR3 nucleotides: TGCGCCAGCAGCTTTACACTAGCGAACAATGAGCAGTTCTTC. Its translation is CASSFTLANNEQFF.

This chain uses TRBV30 with TRBJ1-3; TRBD1 is a possible D gene (6 bases). Germline assignment: CDR1 GTSNPN and CDR2 SVGIG (reference sequence). The CDR3 sequence is 13 residues long. V was clipped by 4 bases and J by 1 base, with 8 bases between them. This CDR3 is CAWKGESGNTIYF. In DNA form, the CDR3 reads TGTGCCTGGAAGGGGGAATCTGGAAACACCATATATTTT.

This clone was picked up one time. The V gene is TRBV6-1, the J gene TRBJ1-5, with D maybe TRBD1 (6 bases). Germline CDR1 reads MNHNS; CDR2 reads SASEGT. This CDR3 contains 18 residues. With 2 bases removed from V and 0 bases from J, the gap between germline ends came to 17 bases. The CDR3 DNA is TGTGCCAGCAGTGAACGTCGGGACACCTCCTATAGCAATCAGCCCCAGCATTTT. As protein: CASSERRDTSYSNQPQHF.

The rearrangement joins TRBV6-5 to TRBJ1-4; TRBD1 might be the D (6 bases). V shed 5 bases and J shed 4 bases, with 14 bases lying between them. CDR3 length: 15 amino acids. Germline V gives CDR1 MNHEY, CDR2 SVGAGI. The CDR3 reads CASSAQTGLNEKLFF. The CDR3 nucleotides are TGTGCCAGCAGTGCCCAGACAGGCCTTAATGAAAAACTGTTTTTT.

The genes are TRBV6-1 and TRBJ2-4, with D possibly matching TRBD2 (7 bases). V dropped 2 bases and J dropped 6 bases, with 17 bases sitting between them. The CDR3 runs 16 residues. Germline CDR1 is MNHNS and CDR2 is SASEGT. CDR3 DNA: TGTGCCAGCAGTGAATGGGGGGGGGACAAGAGAAACATTCAGTACTTC. Translated: CASSEWGGDKRNIQYF.

This clone was seen more than once but under ten times. The V and J genes are TRBV7-9 and TRBJ2-3; D call uncertain. Trimming took 1 base from V and 5 from J, leaving 7 bases between them. Per the germline V gene, CDR1 is SEHNR and CDR2 is FQNEAQ (reference sequence). This CDR3 is 13 amino acids long. CDR3 protein: CASSLEPKDTQYF. The CDR3 DNA is TGTGCCAGCAGCTTAGAGCCCAAAGATACGCAGTATTTT.